This TCR beta chain came from a study of blood T cell repertoires in COVID-19. Study information: There were acute and convalescent COVID-19 samples, and they came from the United States, Italy and Spain. PBMCs, B-cell-depleted T cells, or T cells provided the cDNA or gDNA that made up the material.

This CDR3 region has 13 residues. V was shortened by 0 bases and J by 1 base, with 3 bases between the two germline ends. Per the germline V gene, CDR1 is ENHRY and CDR2 is SYGVKD. Sequencing used immunoSEQ multiplex PCR; TCRdb keeps in-frame clones, though not all of them. The sample holds around 130,000 clones; 60% to 80% are singletons and the top ten take over 6.5%. This receptor was taken from a human donor in a cohort sampled during active COVID-19. The V call is TRBV10-3, the J call TRBJ1-1, with D unclear. Sequencing used peripheral blood. CDR3 sequence (DNA): TGTGCCATCAGTGAGTCCGGGAACACTGAAGCTTTCTTT. Its translation is CAISESGNTEAFF.